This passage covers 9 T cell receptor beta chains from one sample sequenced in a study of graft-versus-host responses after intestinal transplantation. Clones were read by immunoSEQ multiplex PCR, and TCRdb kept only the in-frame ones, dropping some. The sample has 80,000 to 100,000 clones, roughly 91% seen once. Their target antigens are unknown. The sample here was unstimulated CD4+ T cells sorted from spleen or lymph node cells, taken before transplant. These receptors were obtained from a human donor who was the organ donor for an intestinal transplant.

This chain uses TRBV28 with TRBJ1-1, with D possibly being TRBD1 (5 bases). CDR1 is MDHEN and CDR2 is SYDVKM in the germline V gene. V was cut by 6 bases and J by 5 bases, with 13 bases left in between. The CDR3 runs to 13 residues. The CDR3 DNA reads TGTGCCAGCAGACCACCACGGGGGACTGAAGCTTTCTTT. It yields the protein CASRPPRGTEAFF.

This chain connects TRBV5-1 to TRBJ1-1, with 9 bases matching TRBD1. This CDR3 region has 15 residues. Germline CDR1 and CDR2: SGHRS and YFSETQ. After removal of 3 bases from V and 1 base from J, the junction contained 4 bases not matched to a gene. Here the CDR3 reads CASSSRTGANTEAFF. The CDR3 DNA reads TGCGCCAGCAGCTCAAGGACAGGGGCGAACACTGAAGCTTTCTTT.

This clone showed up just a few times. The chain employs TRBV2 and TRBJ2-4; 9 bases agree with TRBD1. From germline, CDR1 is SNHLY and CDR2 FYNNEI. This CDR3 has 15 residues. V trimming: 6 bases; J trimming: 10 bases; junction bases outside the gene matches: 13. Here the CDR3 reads CASRGTGPGPRIQYF. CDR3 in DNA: TGTGCCAGCAGGGGGACAGGGCCAGGCCCACGGATTCAGTACTTC.

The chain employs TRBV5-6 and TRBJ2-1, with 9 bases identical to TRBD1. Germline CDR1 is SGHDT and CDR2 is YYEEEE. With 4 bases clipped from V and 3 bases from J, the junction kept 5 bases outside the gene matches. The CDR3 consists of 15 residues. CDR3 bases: TGTGCCAGCAGCCAGAACAGGGGGCACTACAATGAGCAGTTCTTC. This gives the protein CASSQNRGHYNEQFF. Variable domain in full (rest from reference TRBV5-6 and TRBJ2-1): DAGVTQSPTHLIKTRGQQVTLRCSPKSGHDTVSWYQQALGQGPQFIFQYYEEEERQRGNFPDRFSGHQFPNYSSELNVNALLLGDSALYLCASSQNRGHYNEQFFGPGTRLTVL.

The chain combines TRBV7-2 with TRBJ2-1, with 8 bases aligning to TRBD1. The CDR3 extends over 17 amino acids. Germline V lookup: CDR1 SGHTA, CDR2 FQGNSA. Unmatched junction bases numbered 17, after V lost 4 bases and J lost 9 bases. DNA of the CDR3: TGTGCCAGCAGCTATCATAGCGGACAGGGATCTGCCACTGAGCAGTTCTTC. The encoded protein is CASSYHSGQGSATEQFF.

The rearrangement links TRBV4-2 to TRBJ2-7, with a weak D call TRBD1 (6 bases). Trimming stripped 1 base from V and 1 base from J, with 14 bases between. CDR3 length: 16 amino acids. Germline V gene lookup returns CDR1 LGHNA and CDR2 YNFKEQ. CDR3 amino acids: CASSQVGQGISYEQYF. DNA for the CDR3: TGTGCCAGCAGCCAAGTTGGCCAGGGGATATCCTACGAGCAGTACTTC.

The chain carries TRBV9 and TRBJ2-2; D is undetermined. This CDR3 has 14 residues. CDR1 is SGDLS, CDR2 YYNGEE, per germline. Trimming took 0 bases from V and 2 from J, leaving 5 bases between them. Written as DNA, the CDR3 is TGTGCCAGCAGCGTAGTGTCAAACACCGGGGAGCTGTTTTTT. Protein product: CASSVVSNTGELFF.

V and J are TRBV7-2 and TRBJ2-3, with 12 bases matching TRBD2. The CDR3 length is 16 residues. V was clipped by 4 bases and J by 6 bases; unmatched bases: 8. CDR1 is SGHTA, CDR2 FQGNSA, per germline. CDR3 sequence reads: CASSSGLAGFSDTQYF. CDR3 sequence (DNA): TGTGCCAGCAGCTCGGGACTAGCGGGTTTTTCGGATACGCAGTATTTT. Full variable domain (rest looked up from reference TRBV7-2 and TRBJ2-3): GAGVSQSPSNKVTEKGKDVELRCDPISGHTALYWYRQSLGQGLEFLIYFQGNSAPDKSGLPSDRFSAERTGGSVSTLTIQRTQQEDSAVYLCASSSGLAGFSDTQYFGPGTRLTVL.

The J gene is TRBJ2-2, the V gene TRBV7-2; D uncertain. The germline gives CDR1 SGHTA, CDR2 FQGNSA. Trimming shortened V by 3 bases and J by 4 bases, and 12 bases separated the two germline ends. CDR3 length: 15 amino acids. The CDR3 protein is CASSFALPGTGELFF. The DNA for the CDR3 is TGTGCCAGCAGCTTCGCATTGCCGGGCACCGGGGAGCTGTTTTTT.